This entry is about one TCR beta chain. Its antigen is currently unknown. The data were obtained in a study of CD8 T cells in Susac syndrome. RNA was extracted with the RNeasy kit, and a quantity of roughly 0.5 to 1 ug was reverse transcribed using random hexamers. TCRdb reanalysed the immunoSEQ multiplex PCR reads using MiXCR and keeps one entry per CDR3 protein. The data show more than 110,000 distinct CDR3 sequences, with roughly 94% seen just once and approximately 0.25% held by the top ten. Trimming left V 1 base short and J 0 bases short, with 7 bases between. The CDR3 runs to 15 residues. The germline V gene encodes CDR1 LGHNA and CDR2 YSLEER. General observations from the study: The authors acknowledged that their TCR sequencing and HLA analysis involved a relatively small number of individuals.

Sequences were obtained from CD8+ T cells from PBMCs. The source of this sequence is a human donor in good health. V is TRBV4-3 and J is TRBJ2-1, with D unresolved. CDR3 residues: CASSQGIRSYNEQFF. Here the CDR3 DNA reads TGCGCCAGCAGCCAAGGGATACGCTCCTACAATGAGCAGTTCTTC.